This T cell receptor beta chain is from a study of T cells in Graves' hyperthyroidism and ophthalmopathy. Study background: The blood sample was taken at first diagnosis, before treatment began.

Amplified TCR beta CDR3 regions came from RNA transcripts. Carried out on the TCR CDR3, a first-round RT-PCR used the HTBI primer set. TCRdb itself ran the multiplex PCR reads through MiXCR, one entry per CDR3 protein. The table lists roughly 110,000 distinct CDR3 sequences, approximately 15% of them singletons. Looked up from germline, CDR1 is LGHDT and CDR2 is YNNKEL (reference sequence). V shed 2 bases and J shed 9 bases, with 8 bases lying between them. The CDR3 extends over 11 amino acids. Many counts were recorded for this clonotype. Diagnoses were made from clinical symptoms, serum measures (thyroxine and TRAb), thyroid ultrasound and orbital computed tomography.

The chain carries TRBV3-1 and TRBJ2-7; no clear D. Sequencing was done on a sample of blood. This clonotype was obtained from a woman between 50 and 59 years old with Graves' hyperthyroidism. The CDR3: CASSQTEAQYF. The CDR3 DNA reads TGTGCCAGCAGCCAAACAGAAGCGCAGTACTTC.